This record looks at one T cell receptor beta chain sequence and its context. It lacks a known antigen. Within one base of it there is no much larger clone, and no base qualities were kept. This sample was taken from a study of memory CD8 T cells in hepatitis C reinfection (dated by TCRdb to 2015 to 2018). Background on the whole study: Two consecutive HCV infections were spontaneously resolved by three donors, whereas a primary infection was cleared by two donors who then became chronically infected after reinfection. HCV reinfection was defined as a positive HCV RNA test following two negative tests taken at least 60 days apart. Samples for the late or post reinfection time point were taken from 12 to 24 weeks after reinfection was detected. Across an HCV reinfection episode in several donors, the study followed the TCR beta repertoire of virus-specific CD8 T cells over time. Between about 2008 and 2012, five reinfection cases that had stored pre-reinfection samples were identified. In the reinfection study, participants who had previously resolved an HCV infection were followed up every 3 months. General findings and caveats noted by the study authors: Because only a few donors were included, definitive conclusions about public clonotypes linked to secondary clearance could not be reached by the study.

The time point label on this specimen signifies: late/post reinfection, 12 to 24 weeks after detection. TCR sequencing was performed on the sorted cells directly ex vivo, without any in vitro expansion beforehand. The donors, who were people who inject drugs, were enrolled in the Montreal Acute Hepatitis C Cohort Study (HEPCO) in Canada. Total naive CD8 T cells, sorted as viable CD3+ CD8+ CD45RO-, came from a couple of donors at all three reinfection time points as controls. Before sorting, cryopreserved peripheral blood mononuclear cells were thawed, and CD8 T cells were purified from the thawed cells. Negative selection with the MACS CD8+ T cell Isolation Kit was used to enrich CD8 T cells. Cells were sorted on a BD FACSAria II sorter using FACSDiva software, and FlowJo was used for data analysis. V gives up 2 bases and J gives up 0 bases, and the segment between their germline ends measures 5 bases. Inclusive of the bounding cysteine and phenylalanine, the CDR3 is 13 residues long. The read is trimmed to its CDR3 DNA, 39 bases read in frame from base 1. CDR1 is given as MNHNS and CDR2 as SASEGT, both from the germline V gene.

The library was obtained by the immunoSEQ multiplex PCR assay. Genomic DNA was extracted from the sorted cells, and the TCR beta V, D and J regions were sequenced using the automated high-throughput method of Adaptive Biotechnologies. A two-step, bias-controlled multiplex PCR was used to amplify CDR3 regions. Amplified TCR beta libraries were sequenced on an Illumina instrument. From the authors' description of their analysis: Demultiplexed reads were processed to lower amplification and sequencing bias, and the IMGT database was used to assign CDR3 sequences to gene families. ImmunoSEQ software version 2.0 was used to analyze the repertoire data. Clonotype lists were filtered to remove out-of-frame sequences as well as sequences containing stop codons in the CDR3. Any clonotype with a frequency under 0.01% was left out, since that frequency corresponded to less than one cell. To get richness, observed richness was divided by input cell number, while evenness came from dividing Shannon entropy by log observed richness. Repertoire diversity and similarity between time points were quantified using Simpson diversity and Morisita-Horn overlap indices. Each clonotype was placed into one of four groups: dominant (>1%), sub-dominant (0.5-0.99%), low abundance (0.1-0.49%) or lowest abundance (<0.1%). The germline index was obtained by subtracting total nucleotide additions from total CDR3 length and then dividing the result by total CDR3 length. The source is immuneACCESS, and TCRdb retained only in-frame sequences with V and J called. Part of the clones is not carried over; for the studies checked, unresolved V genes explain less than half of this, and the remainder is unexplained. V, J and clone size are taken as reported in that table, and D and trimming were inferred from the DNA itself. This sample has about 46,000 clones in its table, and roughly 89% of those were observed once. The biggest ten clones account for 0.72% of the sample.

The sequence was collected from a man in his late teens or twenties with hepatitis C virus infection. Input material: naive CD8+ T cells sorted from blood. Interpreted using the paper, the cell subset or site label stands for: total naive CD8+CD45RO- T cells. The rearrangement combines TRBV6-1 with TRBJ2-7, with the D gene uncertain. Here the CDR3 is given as CASSEFLSYEQYF. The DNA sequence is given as TGTGCCAGCAGTGAATTTCTCTCCTACGAGCAGTACTTC.